Following are 2 T cell receptor beta chains from one sample sequenced in a study of beta chain features in type 1 diabetes. General study points: Type 1 diabetes patients showed a moderate but significant shortening of TCRB CDR3s in all four CD4+ subsets.

These receptors are not linked to any known antigen. The sequenced template was cDNA made from the entire isolated RNA. TCRdb's table, derived via immunoSEQ multiplex PCR, lists solely in-frame clones and lacks some. Altogether over 150,000 clones are present, roughly 8% being singletons, with the ten largest covering more than 0.45%. Sequenced sample: central memory CD4+ T cells from blood. Every receptor here comes from a woman in her late teens or twenties with type 1 diabetes.

This chain uses TRBV4-3 with TRBJ2-7; 11 bases fit TRBD2. J was trimmed by 3 bases and V by 2 bases; bases with no gene match: 9. Germline V gene sequence: CDR1 LGHNA, CDR2 YSLEER. The CDR3 totals 17 residues. The CDR3 nucleotides are TGCGCCAGCAGCCAAAGATGGGGGGGGACTAGCGGCTACGAGCAGTACTTC. Protein: CASSQRWGGTSGYEQYF.

A word on this clone: Other DNA sequences of this sample code for an identical CDR3. The chain is built from TRBV6-4 and TRBJ1-2; tentative D call: TRBD1 (5 bases). CDR3 length equals 13 residues. Looked up from germline, CDR1 is MRHNA and CDR2 is SNTAGT. V lost 5 bases, J lost 4 bases, and 11 bases lay in between. CDR3 bases: TGTGCCAGCAGTCCGCAGGGTGGCTATGGCTACACCTTC. Translated: CASSPQGGYGYTF.